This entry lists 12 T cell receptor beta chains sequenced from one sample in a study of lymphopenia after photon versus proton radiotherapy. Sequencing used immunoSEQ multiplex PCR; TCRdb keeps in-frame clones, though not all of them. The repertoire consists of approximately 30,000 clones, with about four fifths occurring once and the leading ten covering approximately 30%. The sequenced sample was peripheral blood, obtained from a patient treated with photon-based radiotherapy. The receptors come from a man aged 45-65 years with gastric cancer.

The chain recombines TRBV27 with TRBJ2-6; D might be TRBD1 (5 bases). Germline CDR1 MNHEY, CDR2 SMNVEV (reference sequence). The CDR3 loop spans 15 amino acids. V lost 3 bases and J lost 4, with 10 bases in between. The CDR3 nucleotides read TGTGCCAGCAGTTTCCAGGGATGGGGGGCCAACGTCCTGACTTTC. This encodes CASSFQGWGANVLTF.

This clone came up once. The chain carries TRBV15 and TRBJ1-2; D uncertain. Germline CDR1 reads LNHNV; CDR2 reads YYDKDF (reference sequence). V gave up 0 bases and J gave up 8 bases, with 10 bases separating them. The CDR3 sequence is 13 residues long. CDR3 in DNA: TGTGCCACCAGCAGAGATGGATGGGAGGGCTACACCTTC. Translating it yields CATSRDGWEGYTF. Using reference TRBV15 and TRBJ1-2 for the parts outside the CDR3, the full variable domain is DAMVIQNPRYQVTQFGKPVTLSCSQTLNHNVMYWYQQKSSQAPKLLFHYYDKDFNNEADTPDNFQSRRPNTSFCFLDIRSPGLGDTAMYLCATSRDGWEGYTFGSGTRLTVV.

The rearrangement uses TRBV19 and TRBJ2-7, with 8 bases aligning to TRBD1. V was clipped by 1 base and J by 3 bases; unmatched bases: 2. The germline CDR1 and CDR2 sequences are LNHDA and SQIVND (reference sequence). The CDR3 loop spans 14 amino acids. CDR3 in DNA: TGTGCCAGTAGTATAGGGACAGGGCACTACGAGCAGTACTTC. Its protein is CASSIGTGHYEQYF.

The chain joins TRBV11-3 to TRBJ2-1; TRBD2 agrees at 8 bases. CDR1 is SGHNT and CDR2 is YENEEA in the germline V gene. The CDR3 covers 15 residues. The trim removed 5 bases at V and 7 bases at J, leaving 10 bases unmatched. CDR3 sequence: CASSPGGKTGNEQFF. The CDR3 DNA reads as TGTGCCAGCAGCCCGGGGGGGAAAACGGGAAATGAGCAGTTCTTC.

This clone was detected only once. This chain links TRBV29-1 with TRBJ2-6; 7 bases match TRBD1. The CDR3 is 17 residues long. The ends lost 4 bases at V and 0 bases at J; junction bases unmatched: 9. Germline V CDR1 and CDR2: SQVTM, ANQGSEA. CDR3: CSVGWQGVSSGANVLTF. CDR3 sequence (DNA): TGCAGCGTTGGGTGGCAGGGGGTTTCCTCTGGGGCCAACGTCCTGACTTTC.

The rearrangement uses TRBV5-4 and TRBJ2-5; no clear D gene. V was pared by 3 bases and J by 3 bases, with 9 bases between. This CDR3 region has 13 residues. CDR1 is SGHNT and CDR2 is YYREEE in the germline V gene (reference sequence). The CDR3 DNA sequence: TGTGCCAGCAGCTCTATCTGGGAAGAGACCCAGTACTTC. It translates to CASSSIWEETQYF. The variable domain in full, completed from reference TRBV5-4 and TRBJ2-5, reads ETGVTQSPTHLIKTRGQQVTLRCSSQSGHNTVSWYQQALGQGPQFIFQYYREEENGRGNFPPRFSGLQFPNYSSELNVNALELDDSALYLCASSSIWEETQYFGPGTRLLVL.

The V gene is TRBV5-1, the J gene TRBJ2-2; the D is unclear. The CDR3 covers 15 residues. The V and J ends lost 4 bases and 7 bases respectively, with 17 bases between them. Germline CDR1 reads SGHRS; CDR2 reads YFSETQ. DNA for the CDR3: TGCGCCAGCAGCCGTCAGCTGGGGTCGGGCGGGGAGCTGTTTTTT. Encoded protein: CASSRQLGSGGELFF.

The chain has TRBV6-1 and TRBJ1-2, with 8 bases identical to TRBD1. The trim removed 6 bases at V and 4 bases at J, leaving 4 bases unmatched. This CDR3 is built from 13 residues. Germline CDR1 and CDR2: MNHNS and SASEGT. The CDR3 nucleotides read TGTGCCAGCAGACCAACAGGGGGCTATGGCTACACCTTC. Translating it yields CASRPTGGYGYTF.

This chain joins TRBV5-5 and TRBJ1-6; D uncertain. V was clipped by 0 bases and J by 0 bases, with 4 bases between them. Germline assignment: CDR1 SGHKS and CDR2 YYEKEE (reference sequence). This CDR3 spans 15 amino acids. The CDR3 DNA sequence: TGTGCCAGCAGCTTGGGGAGCTCCTATAATTCACCCCTCCACTTT. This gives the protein CASSLGSSYNSPLHF.

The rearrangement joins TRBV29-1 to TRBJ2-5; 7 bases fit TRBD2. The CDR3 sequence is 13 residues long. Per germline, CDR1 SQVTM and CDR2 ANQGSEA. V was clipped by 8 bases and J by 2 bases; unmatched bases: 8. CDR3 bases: TGCAGCACCCCAGGGAGGGAGCAAGAGACCCAGTACTTC. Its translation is CSTPGREQETQYF.

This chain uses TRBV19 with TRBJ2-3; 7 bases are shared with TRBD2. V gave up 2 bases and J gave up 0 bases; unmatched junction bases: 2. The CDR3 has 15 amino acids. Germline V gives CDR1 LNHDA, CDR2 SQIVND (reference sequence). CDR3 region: CASSILRGSTDTQYF. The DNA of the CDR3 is TGTGCCAGTAGTATATTGCGGGGGAGCACAGATACGCAGTATTTT.

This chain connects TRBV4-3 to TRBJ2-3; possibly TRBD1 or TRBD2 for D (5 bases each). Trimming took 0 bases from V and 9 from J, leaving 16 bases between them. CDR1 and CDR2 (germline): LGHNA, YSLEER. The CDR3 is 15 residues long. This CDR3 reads CASSQEGTGLWTQYF. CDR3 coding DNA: TGCGCCAGCAGCCAAGAGGGGACCGGTCTCTGGACGCAGTATTTT.